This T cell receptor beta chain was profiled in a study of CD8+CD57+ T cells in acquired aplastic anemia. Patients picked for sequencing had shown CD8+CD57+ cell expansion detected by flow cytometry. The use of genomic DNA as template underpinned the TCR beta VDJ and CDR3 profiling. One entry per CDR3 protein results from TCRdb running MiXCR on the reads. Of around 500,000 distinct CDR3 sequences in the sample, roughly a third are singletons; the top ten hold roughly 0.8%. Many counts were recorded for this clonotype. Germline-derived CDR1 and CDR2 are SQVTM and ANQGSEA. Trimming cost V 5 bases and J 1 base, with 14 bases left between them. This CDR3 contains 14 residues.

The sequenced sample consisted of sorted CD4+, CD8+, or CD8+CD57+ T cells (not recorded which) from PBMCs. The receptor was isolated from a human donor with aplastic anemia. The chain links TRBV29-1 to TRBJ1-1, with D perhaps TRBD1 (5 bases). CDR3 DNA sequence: TGCAGCGTTCGAAAGTTAGACAGGAACACTGAAGCTTTCTTT. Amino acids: CSVRKLDRNTEAFF.